This TCR beta chain is from a study of persistence of HIV-infected CD4 T cells. The junction had 8 bases not matched to a gene; V was cut back by 4 bases and J by 5 bases. Germline CDR1 LGHDT, CDR2 YNNKEL (reference sequence). This CDR3 has 16 residues. The immunoSEQ assay was version 4, run in survey mode. TCRdb's table, derived via immunoSEQ multiplex PCR, lists solely in-frame clones and lacks some. The sample holds under 20,000 clones, less than 75% seen once. The stimulus was an HIV-1 Gag 15-mer peptide pool, 1 ug/peptide/mL. Sorting of responding CD4+ T cells relied on upregulated CD40 ligand together with CD69. In its sample, this clone was seen a few times. Its antigen is unknown.

This specimen was CD4+ T cells sorted from PBMCs after roughly 18-hour stimulation, taken from a patient who received antiretroviral therapy. The chain has TRBV3-1 (or the pseudogene TRBV3-2) and TRBJ2-3; TRBD2 matches at 11 bases. The TCR was taken from an adult woman with HIV who was CMV-seropositive. The CDR3 DNA reads TGTGCCAGCAGCCGATTAGCGGGGGGGCAAGGAGATACGCAGTATTTT. Protein: CASSRLAGGQGDTQYF.